This T cell receptor (beta chain) appears in the sequencing data of a study of blood T cell repertoires in COVID-19. Study overall: Sources were T cells, B-cell-depleted T cells, or PBMCs; the material itself was cDNA or gDNA.

The CDR3 length is 14 residues. Looked up from germline, CDR1 is ENHRY and CDR2 is SYGVKD. Sequencing was performed with immunoSEQ multiplex PCR; in TCRdb, only in-frame clones are kept and a portion is missing. The repertoire holds about 330,000 clones, with about nine tenths as singletons. The study recruited people aged 18 to 89 years across approximately 25 US areas. Recovered participants had two consecutive negative NP/OP PCR tests, healthcare professional clearance, or symptom resolution. Comments on this clone: One end of the junction does not line up with germline, which may come from a read error.

The source of this sequence is a woman aged 18-35 years who had recovered from COVID-19. This chain links TRBV10-3 with TRBJ1-5; D perhaps matches TRBD1 (6 bases). The sequenced sample consisted of PBMCs or T cells enriched from blood (not recorded which). The CDR3 spells CATSRTETGGPQHF. The CDR3 DNA is TGTGCCACCAGTAGGACAGAAACTGGCGGGCCCCAGCATTTT.